This entry lists 30 T cell receptor beta chains sequenced from one sample in a study of T cells in localized non-small cell lung cancer. Using immunoSEQ multiplex PCR, the repertoire was profiled, and TCRdb retains in-frame clones only, with some absent. The sample has roughly 24,000 clones; around 85% are singletons. This specimen consisted of peripheral blood, obtained before any cancer treatment. These receptors all stem from a woman aged 40-69 years with stage I lung adenocarcinoma.

The chain couples TRBV28 to TRBJ2-7, with a tentative D call TRBD1 (6 bases). The length of the CDR3 is 12 residues. V lost 6 bases to trimming and J lost 3 bases, with 9 bases between them. Per the germline V gene, CDR1 is MDHEN and CDR2 is SYDVKM. CDR3 nucleotides: TGTGCCAGCAGAAGGGGGAACTACGAGCAGTACTTC. This encodes CASRRGNYEQYF.

The chain couples TRBV4-2 to TRBJ1-3; the match to TRBD1 covers 9 bases. CDR1 and CDR2 (germline): LGHNA, YNFKEQ. V lost 0 bases and J lost 4; bases outside the gene matches: 4. CDR3 length equals 16 residues. The CDR3 sequence: CASSQDDRGGGNTIYF. CDR3 DNA sequence: TGTGCCAGCAGCCAAGATGACAGGGGGGGAGGAAACACCATATATTTT.

Only one count was recorded for this clone. This sequence joins TRBV11-2 and TRBJ2-5; 7 bases are shared with TRBD2. V shed 1 base, J shed 5 bases, and the junction held 4 bases outside the gene matches. Germline CDR1 reads SGHAT; CDR2 reads FQNNGV. The CDR3 loop spans 14 amino acids. CDR3 nucleotide sequence: TGTGCCAGCAGCTTAGGGACTAGTAAGGAGACCCAGTACTTC. It translates to CASSLGTSKETQYF.

Notes on this clone: Compared with germline, one end of the junction differs, possibly owing to a read error. The chain has TRBV7-7 and TRBJ1-1; D is possibly TRBD1 (5 bases). The CDR3 covers 15 residues. CDR1 and CDR2 (germline): SSHAT, FNYEAQ (reference sequence). The CDR3 is CASSLGFDRNLEAFF. In DNA, the CDR3 is TGTGCTAGCAGCTTAGGATTTGACAGAAACTTAGAAGCTTTCTTT. Full variable domain (outside the CDR3, taken from reference TRBV7-7 and TRBJ1-1): GAGVSQSPRYKVTKRGQDVTLRCDPISSHATLYWYQQALGQGPEFLTYFNYEAQPDKSGLPSDRFSAERPEGSISTLTIQRTEQRDSAMYRCASSLGFDRNLEAFFGQGTRLTVV.

This sequence joins TRBV5-1 and TRBJ2-1; D gene unclear. V dropped 4 bases and J dropped 0 bases, with 14 bases sitting between them. The length of the CDR3 is 16 residues. CDR1 is SGHRS, CDR2 YFSETQ, per germline. CDR3 sequence: CASSRWSGSSYNEQFF. In nucleotides, the CDR3 is TGCGCCAGCAGCCGATGGTCTGGCAGCTCCTACAATGAGCAGTTCTTC.

V is TRBV10-3 and J is TRBJ1-1; perhaps TRBD1 as D (5 bases). The CDR3 consists of 16 residues. V was cut by 1 base and J by 6 bases, with 18 bases left in between. CDR1 and CDR2 from the germline V gene are ENHRY and SYGVKD. The CDR3 sequence is CAISEYSGRSAPEAFF. DNA of the CDR3: TGTGCCATCAGTGAGTACTCGGGACGATCAGCTCCTGAAGCTTTCTTT.

V usage is TRBV9 and J usage is TRBJ2-3; 12 bases match TRBD2. Germline CDR1 is SGDLS and CDR2 is YYNGEE. The V gene end was trimmed by 4 bases and the J gene end by 5 bases; junction bases not matched to a gene: 8. There are 16 residues in the CDR3. CDR3 sequence (DNA): TGTGCCAGCAGCCTCCGACTAGCGGGGGAGGTAGATACGCAGTATTTT. This gives the protein CASSLRLAGEVDTQYF.

J is TRBJ1-5 and V is TRBV7-2; D call uncertain. Between the trimmed V and J ends, which lost 3 bases and 1 base, there was a span of 7 bases. The CDR3 extends over 14 amino acids. Germline CDR1 and CDR2: SGHTA and FQGNSA. The CDR3: CASSFSGSNQPQHF. As DNA, the CDR3 is TGTGCCAGCAGCTTTTCCGGGAGCAATCAGCCCCAGCATTTT.

The chain recombines TRBV2 with TRBJ2-5; D possibly matches TRBD1 or TRBD2 (5 bases each). This CDR3 has 15 amino acids. Per the germline V gene, CDR1 is SNHLY and CDR2 is FYNNEI. Trimming removed 5 bases from V and 5 bases from J, with 18 bases in between. In DNA, the CDR3 is TGTGCCAGCAGTAATTCTCAGGGACCTACGGAGACCCAGTACTTC. It specifies CASSNSQGPTETQYF.

The chain has TRBV4-2 and TRBJ2-3; 7 nucleotides line up with TRBD2. This CDR3 spans 16 amino acids. Germline V gene data show CDR1 as LGHNA and CDR2 as YNFKEQ. Unmatched junction bases numbered 5, after V lost 0 bases and J lost 2 bases. The CDR3 region is CASSQESAGFTDTQYF. CDR3 nucleotide sequence: TGTGCCAGCAGCCAAGAATCAGCGGGGTTCACAGATACGCAGTATTTT.

The chain couples TRBV21-1 to TRBJ2-3; TRBD1, the table's D call, was not compared with the DNA. TRBV21-1 is a documented pseudogene. The CDR3 is 14 amino acids. The CDR3 DNA reads as TGTGCCAGCAGAGGGACAGCTAGCACAGATACGCAGTATTTT. Its protein product is CASRGTASTDTQYF.

The CDR3, as DNA: TGCGCCAGCATGGGACTAGCGGGTGATACGCAGTATTTT. Translation gives CASMGLAGDTQYF. This chain links TRBV10-2 with TRBJ2-3; the match to TRBD2 covers 12 bases. Trimming removed 7 bases from V and 6 bases from J; junction bases left unmatched: 2. The germline V gene has CDR1 WSHSY and CDR2 SAAADI. This CDR3 spans 13 amino acids.

The V call is TRBV10-3, the J call TRBJ2-5, with a weak D call TRBD2 (6 bases). V shed 10 bases and J shed 4 bases, with 13 bases lying between them. This CDR3 spans 12 amino acids. Germline CDR1 and CDR2: ENHRY and SYGVKD. The CDR3 region has the DNA TGTGCCACCGTCGACGGGGGAGAGACCCAGTACTTC. Its protein product is CATVDGGETQYF.

V gene TRBV7-6 combines with J gene TRBJ2-3; D is possibly TRBD1 or TRBD2 (5 bases each). This CDR3 has 15 amino acids. V lost 1 base, J lost 2 bases, and 10 bases lay in between. CDR1 SGHVS and CDR2 FNYEAQ come from the germline V gene. CDR3 nucleotide sequence: TGTGCCAGCAGCTTAGATGGGACCCCCACAGATACGCAGTATTTT. Its translation is CASSLDGTPTDTQYF.

DNA of the CDR3: TGTGCCAGCAGTTCCTCCGGGACCTACGAGCAGTACTTC. As protein: CASSSSGTYEQYF. The V call is TRBV6-6, the J call TRBJ2-7; D perhaps matches TRBD2 (5 bases). The CDR3 sequence is 13 residues long. Trimming took 4 bases from V and 2 from J, leaving 9 bases between them. Germline CDR1 and CDR2: MNHNY and SVGAGI (reference sequence).

The gene calls are TRBV5-1 and TRBJ1-3, with D possibly TRBD1 on 5 matching bases. Trimming shortened V by 4 bases and J by 0 bases, and 11 bases separated the two germline ends. Per germline, CDR1 SGHRS and CDR2 YFSETQ. This CDR3 is built from 15 residues. The CDR3 sequence: CASSRFDSSGNTIYF. The CDR3 DNA is TGCGCCAGCAGCCGATTTGACAGCTCTGGAAACACCATATATTTT. The complete variable domain, with remaining parts taken from reference TRBV5-1 and TRBJ1-3, reads KAGVTQTPRYLIKTRGQQVTLSCSPISGHRSVSWYQQTPGQGLQFLFEYFSETQRNKGNFPGRFSGRQFSNSRSEMNVSTLELGDSALYLCASSRFDSSGNTIYFGEGSWLTVV.

Remarks on this clone: The sample holds other DNA sequences that translate to the same CDR3. The V call is TRBV10-3, the J call TRBJ1-2, with D maybe TRBD1 (5 bases). CDR1 is ENHRY and CDR2 is SYGVKD in the germline V gene. CDR3 size: 12 residues. Trimming cost V 6 bases and J 8 bases, with 13 bases left between them. Written as DNA, the CDR3 is TGTGCCATCAGCGGCGGGGGTCGGGGCTACACCTTC. Its translation is CAISGGGRGYTF.

The J gene is TRBJ2-5, the V gene TRBV5-4; TRBD2 matches at 8 bases. Trimming took 4 bases from V and 3 from J; bases not matched to a gene: 17. The germline gives CDR1 SGHNT, CDR2 YYREEE (reference sequence). The CDR3 sequence is 18 residues long. The CDR3 DNA is TGTGCCAGCAGCAATATCAGGATGGGCGGGGGGCAAAAAGAGACCCAGTACTTC. Amino acids: CASSNIRMGGGQKETQYF.

In this sample, this clone turned up once. The V and J genes are TRBV2 and TRBJ2-7, with TRBD1 identical over 9 bases. The CDR3 is 19 residues long. The J segment lost 3 bases and the V segment lost 6 bases, leaving 21 bases of the junction unmatched. Germline values: CDR1 SNHLY, CDR2 FYNNEI. The CDR3 nucleotides are TGTGCCAGCAGCGCGATCCGGGACAGGGAAGCCCTTTTTGGCTACGAGCAGTACTTC. It codes for CASSAIRDREALFGYEQYF.

This clone was picked up one time. The gene calls are TRBV19 and TRBJ1-5; 8 bases agree with TRBD1. CDR3 size: 14 residues. Unmatched junction bases numbered 7, after V lost 7 bases and J lost 5 bases. Germline CDR1 reads LNHDA; CDR2 reads SQIVND (reference sequence). CDR3 sequence reads: CASTSTGDHQPQHF. Written as DNA, the CDR3 is TGTGCCAGTACCTCGACAGGGGATCATCAGCCCCAGCATTTT.

The gene calls are TRBV28 and TRBJ1-2, with TRBD1 matching over 8 bases. This CDR3 contains 13 residues. Germline CDR1 MDHEN, CDR2 SYDVKM. Unmatched junction bases numbered 1, after V lost 3 bases and J lost 4 bases. CDR3 nucleotide sequence: TGTGCCAGCAGTTTCGGACAGGGCTATGGCTACACCTTC. Amino acid sequence: CASSFGQGYGYTF.

This clone appeared a few times. The chain carries TRBV5-1 and TRBJ1-1; D unclear. Germline CDR1 SGHRS, CDR2 YFSETQ. V lost 4 bases and J 3 bases, leaving 10 bases between the germline ends. The CDR3 is made up of 13 amino acids. The CDR3 spells CASSLTQHTEAFF. The CDR3 nucleotides read TGCGCCAGCAGCCTAACCCAGCACACTGAAGCTTTCTTT. The full variable domain, with the rest looked up from reference TRBV5-1 and TRBJ1-1, is KAGVTQTPRYLIKTRGQQVTLSCSPISGHRSVSWYQQTPGQGLQFLFEYFSETQRNKGNFPGRFSGRQFSNSRSEMNVSTLELGDSALYLCASSLTQHTEAFFGQGTRLTVV.

The rearrangement joins TRBV19 to TRBJ1-2; TRBD1 matches at 11 bases. Per germline, CDR1 LNHDA and CDR2 SQIVND (reference sequence). The CDR3 loop spans 14 amino acids. The junction had 6 bases not matched to a gene; V was cut back by 6 bases and J by 6 bases. The CDR3 loop reads CASSRTGGQDGYTF. CDR3 bases: TGTGCCAGTAGCCGGACAGGGGGCCAGGATGGCTACACCTTC.

This chain connects TRBV7-9 to TRBJ1-4; D uncertain. Germline V gene sequence: CDR1 SEHNR, CDR2 FQNEAQ (reference sequence). The V gene lost 5 bases and the J gene lost 4 bases, with 14 bases spanning the gap. The CDR3 length is 15 residues. In DNA, the CDR3 is TGTGCCAGCAGCCCCGCTTTTAGGCGTAATGAAAAACTGTTTTTT. Translated, it gives CASSPAFRRNEKLFF.

A few counts support this clone. This chain links TRBV9 with TRBJ1-1; unclear D gene. CDR3 length: 13 residues. CDR1 and CDR2 from the germline V gene are SGDLS and YYNGEE. V lost 4 bases to trimming and J lost 0 bases, with 7 bases between them. Written as DNA, the CDR3 is TGTGCCAGCAGCCGGAGGGTGAACACTGAAGCTTTCTTT. Its translation: CASSRRVNTEAFF.

The chain uses TRBV2 and TRBJ1-5, with 8 bases lining up with TRBD1. The J segment lost 5 bases and the V segment lost 11 bases, leaving 8 bases of the junction unmatched. The germline CDR1 and CDR2 sequences are SNHLY and FYNNEI. The length of the CDR3 is 13 residues. CDR3 DNA: TGTGCCGGAAGACAGGGGATCGATCAGCCCCAGCATTTT. Protein sequence: CAGRQGIDQPQHF. The full variable domain, rest sourced from reference TRBV2 and TRBJ1-5, is EPEVTQTPSHQVTQMGQEVILRCVPISNHLYFYWYRQILGQKVEFLVSFYNNEISEKSEIFDDQFSVERPDGSNFTLKIRSTKLEDSAMYFCAGRQGIDQPQHFGDGTRLSIL.

The chain recombines TRBV6-1 with TRBJ1-6, with unresolved D. This CDR3 has 12 residues. V shed 3 bases and J shed 17 bases, with 14 bases lying between them. Germline CDR1 and CDR2: MNHNS and SASEGT. This chain's CDR3 is CASSDEFSRVHF. In DNA, the CDR3 is TGTGCCAGCAGTGATGAATTTTCAAGGGTCCACTTT.

The CDR3 region has the DNA TGCAGCGTTGAAGATTTTGAGGGGTACTATGGCTACACCTTC. It is translated as CSVEDFEGYYGYTF. V is TRBV29-1 and J is TRBJ1-2, with D maybe TRBD1 (5 bases). The CDR3 is 14 amino acids. V lost 0 bases to trimming and J lost 3 bases, with 11 bases between them. Looked up from germline, CDR1 is SQVTM and CDR2 is ANQGSEA.

The V gene is TRBV7-3, the J gene TRBJ2-3; possible D gene TRBD1, 5 bases. V was shortened by 0 bases and J by 1 base, with 5 bases between the two germline ends. Germline-derived CDR1 and CDR2 are SGHTA and FQGTGA. This CDR3 is 14 amino acids long. CDR3 sequence (DNA): TGTGCCAGCAGCTTAACAGGGGGCACAGATACGCAGTATTTT. It codes for CASSLTGGTDTQYF.

This clone has just one count. V usage is TRBV6-5 and J usage is TRBJ2-7, with D possibly TRBD2 on 5 matching bases. CDR3 length: 15 residues. V shed 4 bases and J shed 4 bases, with 17 bases lying between them. Germline V gene data show CDR1 as MNHEY and CDR2 as SVGAGI. This chain's CDR3 is CASSSYRAVLYEQYF. The DNA of the CDR3 is TGTGCCAGCAGTTCTTACCGAGCGGTCCTTTACGAGCAGTACTTC.